The rows below give T cell receptor beta chains drawn from one sample of a study of CD8 T cells in ankylosing spondylitis. From the 5' RACE reads, TCRdb called clonotypes with MiXCR, one entry per CDR3 protein. In the table there are 37,000 or so distinct CDR3 sequences, about 15% of which are singletons. Material: blood. These receptors were taken from a male donor with ankylosing spondylitis or in good health (not recorded which). Each CDR3 is given with its conserved first and last residue. Fields, in order: V gene, J gene, D gene, clone size, CDR3 protein, CDR3 DNA. A D gene is named only where the DNA matches it firmly. Not all rows give a size; the values are once, few, many and, for expanded clones, a class.

V gene: TRBV7-2; J gene: TRBJ1-1; D gene: TRBD1; clone size: few; CDR3 protein: CASSYRTGGGNTEAFF; CDR3 DNA: TGTGCCAGCAGCTATCGGACAGGGGGCGGGAACACTGAAGCTTTCTTT
V gene: TRBV5-1; J gene: TRBJ2-1; D gene: TRBD2; clone size: few; CDR3 protein: CASSGGRSDNEQFF; CDR3 DNA: TGCGCCAGCAGCGGCGGGAGGAGCGACAATGAGCAGTTCTTC
V gene: TRBV7-2; J gene: TRBJ1-4; D gene: TRBD1; clone size: NA; CDR3 protein: CASSLSGTANEKLFF; CDR3 DNA: TGTGCCAGCAGCTTATCCGGGACAGCGAATGAAAAACTGTTTTTT
V gene: TRBV7-2; J gene: TRBJ2-7; D gene: NA; clone size: few; CDR3 protein: CASSFWGYEQYF; CDR3 DNA: TGTGCCAGCAGCTTTTGGGGTTACGAGCAGTACTTC
V gene: TRBV28; J gene: TRBJ1-4; D gene: NA; clone size: NA; CDR3 protein: CAIRDYNEKLFF; CDR3 DNA: TGTGCCATCAGGGACTATAATGAAAAACTGTTTTTT
V gene: TRBV28; J gene: TRBJ2-1; D gene: NA; clone size: few; CDR3 protein: CASREVYSYNEQFF; CDR3 DNA: TGTGCCAGCAGAGAAGTTTACTCCTACAATGAGCAGTTCTTC
V gene: TRBV5-1; J gene: TRBJ2-1; D gene: NA; clone size: once; CDR3 protein: CASSPTPGYHNEQFF; CDR3 DNA: TGCGCCAGCAGCCCGACTCCAGGGTACCACAATGAGCAGTTCTTC
V gene: TRBV28; J gene: TRBJ2-1; D gene: TRBD2; clone size: few; CDR3 protein: CASSFESSGNNEQFF; CDR3 DNA: TGTGCCAGCAGTTTTGAGTCTAGCGGCAACAATGAGCAGTTCTTC
V gene: TRBV29-1; J gene: TRBJ2-2; D gene: TRBD2; clone size: NA; CDR3 protein: CSVVSGRTRELFF; CDR3 DNA: TGCAGCGTTGTGAGCGGGAGGACCAGGGAGCTGTTTTTT
V gene: TRBV4-3; J gene: TRBJ2-2; D gene: NA; clone size: NA; CDR3 protein: CASSQSRVAYSNTGELFF; CDR3 DNA: TGCGCCAGCAGCCAAAGTCGGGTCGCTTATTCGAACACCGGGGAGCTGTTTTTT
V gene: TRBV5-1; J gene: TRBJ2-1; D gene: TRBD2; clone size: few; CDR3 protein: CASSLVLGLEPNEQFF; CDR3 DNA: TGCGCCAGCAGCTTGGTATTGGGACTAGAGCCCAATGAGCAGTTCTTC
V gene: TRBV29-1; J gene: TRBJ2-3; D gene: TRBD2; clone size: NA; CDR3 protein: CSVDRTSGSADTQYF; CDR3 DNA: TGCAGCGTTGATAGGACCAGCGGGAGTGCAGATACGCAGTATTTT
V gene: TRBV29-1; J gene: TRBJ2-5; D gene: NA; clone size: few; CDR3 protein: CSVVAASSETQYF; CDR3 DNA: TGCAGCGTTGTGGCAGCATCCTCGGAGACCCAGTACTTC
V gene: TRBV20-1; J gene: TRBJ2-4; D gene: NA; clone size: NA; CDR3 protein: CSASRSRMNIQYF; CDR3 DNA: TGCAGTGCGTCTCGGTCGCGGATGAACATTCAGTACTTC
V gene: TRBV3-1; J gene: TRBJ2-2; D gene: NA; clone size: few; CDR3 protein: CASTLEATGELFF; CDR3 DNA: TGTGCCAGCACCCTAGAGGCCACCGGGGAGCTGTTTTTT
V gene: TRBV5-1; J gene: TRBJ2-3; D gene: NA; clone size: NA; CDR3 protein: CASSPPGLSDTQYF; CDR3 DNA: TGCGCCAGCAGCCCCCCCGGACTTTCGGATACGCAGTATTTT
V gene: TRBV14; J gene: TRBJ2-1; D gene: TRBD1; clone size: NA; CDR3 protein: CASSRQGLLNNEQFF; CDR3 DNA: TGTGCCAGCAGCCGACAGGGTTTACTTAACAATGAGCAGTTCTTC
V gene: TRBV20-1; J gene: TRBJ2-3; D gene: TRBD2; clone size: few; CDR3 protein: CSAMTSGPTDTQYF; CDR3 DNA: TGCAGTGCTATGACTAGCGGACCCACAGATACGCAGTATTTT